This passage covers 21 T cell receptor beta chains from one sample sequenced in a study of cytomegalovirus exposure and HLA in healthy donors. PCR amplification relied on 60 Vbeta primers (plus 13 Jbeta primers). Using immunoSEQ multiplex PCR, the repertoire was profiled, and TCRdb retains in-frame clones only, with some absent. The table lists 180,000 or so clones, 81% of them singletons. Specimen: PBMCs. The receptors were sampled from a woman between 18 and 30 years old in good health and CMV-seropositive.

V gene TRBV11-2 combines with J gene TRBJ2-1; TRBD1 matches at 7 bases. V trimming: 5 bases; J trimming: 1 base; junction bases outside the gene matches: 5. This CDR3 region has 15 residues. From germline, CDR1 is SGHAT and CDR2 FQNNGV. CDR3 nucleotide sequence: TGTGCCAGCAGCCCCCAGGGGGAATCCTACAATGAGCAGTTCTTC. This gives the protein CASSPQGESYNEQFF.

V is TRBV6-1 and J is TRBJ1-2, with D possibly TRBD1 on 5 matching bases. Trimming pared 0 bases from V and 4 bases from J, leaving 18 bases between. There are 17 residues in the CDR3. Germline values: CDR1 MNHNS, CDR2 SASEGT. The CDR3 loop is CASSEAQGGATTYGYTF. CDR3 sequence (DNA): TGTGCCAGCAGTGAAGCGCAGGGTGGGGCAACTACCTATGGCTACACCTTC.

Here the CDR3 reads CASSHLAGGPADTQYF. The CDR3, as DNA: TGTGCCAGCAGCCATCTCGCGGGGGGGCCGGCAGATACGCAGTATTTT. The chain is built from TRBV5-4 and TRBJ2-3, with 9 bases lining up with TRBD2. The germline CDR1 and CDR2 sequences are SGHNT and YYREEE (reference sequence). J lost 4 bases, V lost 4 bases, and 10 bases had no gene match. The CDR3 consists of 16 residues. Complete variable domain (other parts from reference TRBV5-4 and TRBJ2-3): ETGVTQSPTHLIKTRGQQVTLRCSSQSGHNTVSWYQQALGQGPQFIFQYYREEENGRGNFPPRFSGLQFPNYSSELNVNALELDDSALYLCASSHLAGGPADTQYFGPGTRLTVL.

This clone was seen only once. The CDR3 bases are TGTGCCTGGAGTGTTCTACCATTACGGCAGCCCCAGCATTTT. This translates into CAWSVLPLRQPQHF. The gene calls are TRBV30 and TRBJ1-5; no definite D call. CDR1 and CDR2 from the germline V gene are GTSNPN and SVGIG (reference sequence). CDR3 length: 14 residues. The V end lost 0 bases, the J end lost 7 bases, and 13 bases lay between the germline ends.

This sequence joins TRBV19 and TRBJ1-2; TRBD1 matches at 7 bases. The CDR3 loop spans 14 amino acids. The germline CDR1 and CDR2 sequences are LNHDA and SQIVND (reference sequence). V lost 8 bases to trimming and J lost 2 bases; unmatched junction nucleotides: 8. The CDR3 nucleotides are TGTGCCAGTCGTTCAGGGGGAGGAAACTATGGCTACACCTTC. It encodes CASRSGGGNYGYTF.

The chain recombines TRBV6-1 with TRBJ1-6; possibly TRBD1 for D (5 bases). The CDR3 sequence is 14 residues long. Trimming pared 7 bases from V and 6 bases from J, leaving 13 bases between. Germline V lookup: CDR1 MNHNS, CDR2 SASEGT. The CDR3 nucleotides are TGTGCCAGCACCTCGCGGCAGGGTAATTCACCCCTCCACTTT. Translation gives CASTSRQGNSPLHF.

The chain uses TRBV14 and TRBJ1-1; D is uncertain. Germline V gene lookup returns CDR1 SGHDN and CDR2 FVKESK. The CDR3 is 16 residues long. The V end lost 4 bases, the J end lost 1 base, and 16 bases lay between the germline ends. For the CDR3, the DNA is TGTGCCAGCAGCCTTCGCCAGTTATCTGGGAACACTGAAGCTTTCTTT. Encoded protein: CASSLRQLSGNTEAFF.

The chain has TRBV9 and TRBJ1-2, with D possibly matching TRBD1 (5 bases). This CDR3 is 17 amino acids long. Germline V gene lookup returns CDR1 SGDLS and CDR2 YYNGEE. Trimming pared 3 bases from V and 2 bases from J, leaving 20 bases between. The CDR3 loop reads CASSASGGETGNYGYTF. The DNA of the CDR3 is TGTGCCAGCAGCGCTAGTGGGGGGGAGACGGGAAACTATGGCTACACCTTC.

In nucleotides, the CDR3 is TGTGCCAGCAGATGGGGGAGGGGAGAGGGCACTGAAGCTTTCTTT. Protein: CASRWGRGEGTEAFF. This chain uses TRBV11-2 with TRBJ1-1, with D possibly being TRBD1 (5 bases). Trimming pared 6 bases from V and 4 bases from J, leaving 18 bases between. The germline gives CDR1 SGHAT, CDR2 FQNNGV. The CDR3 consists of 15 residues.

This clone has only a few counts. This chain joins TRBV7-2 and TRBJ2-1; TRBD2 agrees at 11 bases. The J segment lost 2 bases and the V segment lost 5 bases, leaving 8 bases of the junction unmatched. This CDR3 has 17 amino acids. Germline V gene data show CDR1 as SGHTA and CDR2 as FQGNSA. The chain's CDR3 is CASSAASGGNPYNEQFF. The CDR3 DNA follows: TGTGCCAGCAGCGCCGCTAGCGGGGGGAATCCCTACAATGAGCAGTTCTTC.

This clone turned up a few times. The gene calls are TRBV4-2 and TRBJ2-1; 7 bases are a match to TRBD2. The ends lost 0 bases at V and 7 bases at J; junction bases unmatched: 3. This CDR3 is 14 amino acids long. Per germline, CDR1 LGHNA and CDR2 YNFKEQ. CDR3 nucleotide sequence: TGTGCCAGCAGCCAAGATTGGGGGGGGAATGAGCAGTTCTTC. It yields the protein CASSQDWGGNEQFF.

This chain uses TRBV11-1 with TRBJ1-1; 7 nucleotides agree with TRBD1. The junction had 5 bases not matched to a gene; V was cut back by 5 bases and J by 2 bases. The CDR3 extends over 14 amino acids. Germline assignment: CDR1 SGHAT and CDR2 FQDESV (reference sequence). The chain's CDR3 is CASSVTGINTEAFF. The CDR3 nucleotides read TGTGCCAGCAGCGTGACAGGGATAAACACTGAAGCTTTCTTT. Full variable domain (missing parts from reference TRBV11-1 and TRBJ1-1): EAEVAQSPRYKITEKSQAVAFWCDPISGHATLYWYRQILGQGPELLVQFQDESVVDDSQLPKDRFSAERLKGVDSTLKIQPAELGDSAMYLCASSVTGINTEAFFGQGTRLTVV.

This sequence joins TRBV28 and TRBJ1-1; no reliable D call. The CDR3 spans 12 residues. CDR1 MDHEN and CDR2 SYDVKM come from the germline V gene. V shed 5 bases and J shed 6 bases, with 10 bases lying between them. CDR3 sequence reads: CASSNLRAEAFF. In nucleotides, the CDR3 is TGTGCCAGCAGTAACCTACGCGCTGAAGCTTTCTTT.

This rearrangement joins TRBV10-3 to TRBJ2-1; a weak D match, TRBD2 (7 bases). This CDR3 has 14 amino acids. Trimming took off 7 bases at V and 6 bases at J, with 16 bases between the two ends. CDR1 ENHRY and CDR2 SYGVKD come from the germline V gene. The DNA for the CDR3 is TGTGCCATCAAGACCGAGGGGGGGGTCAATGAGCAGTTCTTC. Protein product: CAIKTEGGVNEQFF.

The chain couples TRBV5-1 to TRBJ2-5; 8 nucleotides align to TRBD2. The ends lost 4 bases at V and 5 bases at J; junction bases unmatched: 13. Germline V gives CDR1 SGHRS, CDR2 YFSETQ. The CDR3 is made up of 16 amino acids. CDR3 region: CASSAAGGAGSETQYF. The CDR3 nucleotides are TGCGCCAGCAGCGCCGCGGGGGGAGCGGGGAGCGAGACCCAGTACTTC.

The genes are TRBV4-2 and TRBJ1-5; TRBD1 is a possible D gene (6 bases). V was shortened by 3 bases and J by 0 bases, with 18 bases between the two germline ends. The CDR3 consists of 18 residues. Germline-derived CDR1 and CDR2 are LGHNA and YNFKEQ. The CDR3 here is CASSHPPDRHYSNQPQHF. The CDR3 DNA follows: TGTGCCAGCAGCCACCCACCGGACAGACACTATAGCAATCAGCCCCAGCATTTT.

The chain combines TRBV6-5 with TRBJ2-7, with a possible D match to TRBD2 (6 bases). CDR1 and CDR2 (germline): MNHEY, SVGAGI. V was shortened by 6 bases and J by 0 bases, with 15 bases between the two germline ends. CDR3 length: 15 residues. CDR3: CASSRSGHPSYEQYF. CDR3 sequence (DNA): TGTGCCAGCAGCCGTAGCGGACACCCCTCCTACGAGCAGTACTTC.

This clone has a single count. The chain links TRBV6-6 to TRBJ2-5; D not resolved. Germline V lookup: CDR1 MNHNY, CDR2 SVGAGI (reference sequence). This CDR3 is built from 12 residues. V was pared by 5 bases and J by 5 bases, with 9 bases between. The CDR3 here is CASSKYSETQYF. CDR3 coding DNA: TGTGCCAGCAGTAAATACAGCGAGACCCAGTACTTC.

This chain uses TRBV6-4 with TRBJ1-6, with D hard to call. With 3 bases removed from V and 7 bases from J, the gap between germline ends came to 13 bases. The length of the CDR3 is 15 residues. Germline CDR1 MRHNA, CDR2 SNTAGT. CDR3 protein: CASSELSGLNSPLHF. CDR3 bases: TGTGCCAGCAGTGAATTGTCAGGATTGAATTCACCCCTCCACTTT.

V usage is TRBV6-6 and J usage is TRBJ1-1, with D possibly being TRBD1 (5 bases). The CDR3 sequence is 13 residues long. Between the trimmed V and J ends, which lost 11 bases and 3 bases, there was a span of 16 bases. Germline-derived CDR1 and CDR2 are MNHNY and SVGAGI (reference sequence). This CDR3 is CALQAGQHTEAFF. The DNA of the CDR3 is TGTGCCCTGCAGGCCGGACAACACACTGAAGCTTTCTTT.

J is TRBJ2-3 and V is TRBV10-3; 10 bases are a match to TRBD2. Germline values: CDR1 ENHRY, CDR2 SYGVKD. The CDR3 spans 15 residues. J gave up 5 bases and V 2 bases, and 4 bases lay outside the gene matches. DNA of the CDR3: TGTGCCATCAGTGAGAGAGCGGGGGGGCAAGATACGCAGTATTTT. It translates to CAISERAGGQDTQYF.